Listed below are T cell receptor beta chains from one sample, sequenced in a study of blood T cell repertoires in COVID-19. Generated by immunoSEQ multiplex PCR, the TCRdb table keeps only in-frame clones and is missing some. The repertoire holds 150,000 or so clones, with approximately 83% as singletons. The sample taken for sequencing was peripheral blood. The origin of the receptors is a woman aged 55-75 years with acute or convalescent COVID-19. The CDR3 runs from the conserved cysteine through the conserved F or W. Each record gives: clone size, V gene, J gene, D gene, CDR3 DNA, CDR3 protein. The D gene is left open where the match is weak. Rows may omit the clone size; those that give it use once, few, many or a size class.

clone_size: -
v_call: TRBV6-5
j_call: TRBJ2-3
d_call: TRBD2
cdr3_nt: TGTGCCAGCAGTATAGCGGGGGGCACAGATACGCAGTATTTT
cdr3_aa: CASSIAGGTDTQYF

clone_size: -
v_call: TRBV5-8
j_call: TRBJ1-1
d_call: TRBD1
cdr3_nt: TGTGCCAGCAGCCCAGGCCGGGGACAGCTAAACACTGAAGCTTTCTTT
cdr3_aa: CASSPGRGQLNTEAFF

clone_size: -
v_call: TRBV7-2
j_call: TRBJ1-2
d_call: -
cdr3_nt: TGTGCCAGCAGCCCCGAGAGGATCGCTAACTATGGCTACACCTTC
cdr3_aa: CASSPERIANYGYTF

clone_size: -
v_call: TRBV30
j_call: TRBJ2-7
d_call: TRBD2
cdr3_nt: TGTGCCTGGAGGGGTAGGCTCGGACTAGCGGGGGGAGGCGAGCAGTACTTC
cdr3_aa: CAWRGRLGLAGGGEQYF

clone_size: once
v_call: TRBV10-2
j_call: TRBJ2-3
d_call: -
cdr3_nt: TGCGCCAGCAGTTCTTGGGGGGGGGCCGATCATTACGGCACAGATACGCAGTATTTT
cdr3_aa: CASSSWGGADHYGTDTQYF

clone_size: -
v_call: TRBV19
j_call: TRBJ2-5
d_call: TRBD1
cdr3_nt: TGTGCCAGTAGGGGACAGGGGGAAAAGACCCAGTACTTC
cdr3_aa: CASRGQGEKTQYF

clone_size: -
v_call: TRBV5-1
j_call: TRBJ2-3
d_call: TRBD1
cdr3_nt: TGCGCCAGCAGGACAGGGCCCACTAGCACAGATACGCAGTATTTT
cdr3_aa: CASRTGPTSTDTQYF

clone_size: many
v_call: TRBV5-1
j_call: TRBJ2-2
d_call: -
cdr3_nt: TGCGCCAGCAGCTTGGACAGCACCGGGGAGCTGTTTTTT
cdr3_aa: CASSLDSTGELFF

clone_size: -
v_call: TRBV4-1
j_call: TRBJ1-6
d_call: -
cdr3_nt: TGCGCCAGCAGCCAAGAGGCAGGGTACAATTCACCCCTCCACTTT
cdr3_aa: CASSQEAGYNSPLHF

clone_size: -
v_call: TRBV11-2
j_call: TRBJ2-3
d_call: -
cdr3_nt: TGTGCCAGCAGCCCCCTGGGGGGGCTTCTAGATACGCAGTATTTT
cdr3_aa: CASSPLGGLLDTQYF

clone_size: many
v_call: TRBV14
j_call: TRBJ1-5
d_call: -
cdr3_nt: TGTGCCAGCAGCCAAGAACACGGTCGGGGGAGGCCCCAGCATTTT
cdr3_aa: CASSQEHGRGRPQHF

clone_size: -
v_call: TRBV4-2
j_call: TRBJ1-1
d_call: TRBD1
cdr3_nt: TGTGCCAGCAGCCAAGTTTCCAGCGGGACAGGGGAGGTGGCTTTCTTT
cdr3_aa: CASSQVSSGTGEVAFF

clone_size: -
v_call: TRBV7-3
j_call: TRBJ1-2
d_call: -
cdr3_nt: TGTGCCAGCAGCCGCTCCCGAGGCTATGGCTACACCTTC
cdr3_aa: CASSRSRGYGYTF

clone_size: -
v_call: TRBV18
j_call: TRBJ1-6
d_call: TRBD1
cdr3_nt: TGTGCCAGCTCACCAGTAACATTGGGACAGGCGAGCTCCTATAATTCACCCCTCCACTTT
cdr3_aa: CASSPVTLGQASSYNSPLHF

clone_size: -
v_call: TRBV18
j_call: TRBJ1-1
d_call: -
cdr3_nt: TGTGCCAGCTCACGGACAGCAAGCAACACTGAAGCTTTCTTT
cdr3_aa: CASSRTASNTEAFF

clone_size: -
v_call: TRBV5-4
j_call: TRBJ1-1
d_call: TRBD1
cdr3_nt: TGTGCCAGCAGCTTGGGACAGGGGGTTGAAGCTTTCTTT
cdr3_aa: CASSLGQGVEAFF

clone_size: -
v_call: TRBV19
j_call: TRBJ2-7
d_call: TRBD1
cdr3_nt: TGTGCCAGTAGAGGGACAGGGACTATCAATGAGCAGTACTTC
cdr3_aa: CASRGTGTINEQYF

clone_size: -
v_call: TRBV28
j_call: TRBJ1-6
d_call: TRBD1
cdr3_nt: TGTGCCAGCACCCAACGGGACAGGAATTCACCCCTCCACTTT
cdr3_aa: CASTQRDRNSPLHF

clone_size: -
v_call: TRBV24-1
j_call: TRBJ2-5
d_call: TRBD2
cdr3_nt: TGTGCCACCAGTGACCCCGGACTAGCTGGGACCCAGTACTTC
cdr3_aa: CATSDPGLAGTQYF

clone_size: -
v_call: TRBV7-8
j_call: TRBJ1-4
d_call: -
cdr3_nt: TGTGCCAGCAGCTTAGGTAACAGGGAGTTCGGTGAAAAACTGTTTTTT
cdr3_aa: CASSLGNREFGEKLFF

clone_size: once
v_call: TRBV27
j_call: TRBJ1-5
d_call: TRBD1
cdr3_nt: TGTGCCAGCAGTTCCTTACGGACAGGGGGCGAAGGTAGCAATCAGCCCCAGCATTTT
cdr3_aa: CASSSLRTGGEGSNQPQHF

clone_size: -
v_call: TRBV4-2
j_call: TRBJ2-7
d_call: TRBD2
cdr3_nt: TGTGCCAGCAGCCAGGTCCCGGGACTAGCGGGGGGCGAGCAGTACTTC
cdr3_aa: CASSQVPGLAGGEQYF

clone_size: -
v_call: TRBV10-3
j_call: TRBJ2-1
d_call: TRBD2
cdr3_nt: TGTGCCATCACCCAAGGGGGACTAGAGGGGAATGAGCAGTTCTTC
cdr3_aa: CAITQGGLEGNEQFF

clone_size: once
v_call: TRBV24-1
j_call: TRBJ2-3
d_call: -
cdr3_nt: TGTGCCACCAGTGATTCCGGGACTTTCCCAGATACGCAGTATTTT
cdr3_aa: CATSDSGTFPDTQYF

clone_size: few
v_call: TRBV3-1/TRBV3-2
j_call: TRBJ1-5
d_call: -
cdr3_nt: TGTGCCAGCAGCCAAGATAGTTGGCAGGGCAATCAGCCCCAGCATTTT
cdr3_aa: CASSQDSWQGNQPQHF